Listed below are T cell receptor beta chains from one sample, sequenced in a study of T cell changes during pregnancy in multiple sclerosis. The method was immunoSEQ multiplex PCR; TCRdb's version includes in-frame clones alone and lacks a portion of them. The repertoire consists of fewer than 150,000 clones, with about 96% occurring once and the leading ten covering approximately 0.45%. Specimen: peripheral blood, collected after pregnancy. All receptors come from a female donor with multiple sclerosis, enrolled in a pregnancy study. The CDR3 runs from the conserved cysteine through the conserved F or W. The D gene is left open where the match is weak. The size of a clone is reported for some rows only, either as once, few or many, or as a class for expanded clones.

D gene	clone size	V gene	J gene	CDR3 DNA	CDR3 protein
TRBD2	-	TRBV7-8	TRBJ2-7	TGTGCCAGCAGCATGCGGGTCCCCGGGGGGAACGAGCAGTACTTC	CASSMRVPGGNEQYF
-	-	TRBV13	TRBJ2-1	TGTGCCAGCAAGCAGAGCGGTATCAATGTCATTGAGCAGTTCTTC	CASKQSGINVIEQFF
TRBD1	-	TRBV9	TRBJ2-3	TGTGCCAGCAGCCCCACAGGGGGCTGGACAGATACGCAGTATTTT	CASSPTGGWTDTQYF
-	once	TRBV5-1	TRBJ1-1	TGCGCCAGCGCTCGTGCCGGAGCAAACACTGAAGCTTTCTTT	CASARAGANTEAFF
-	-	TRBV27	TRBJ2-1	TGTGCCAGCAGTTCCTTACGACTAGTTAAGCATGAGCAGTTCTTC	CASSSLRLVKHEQFF
-	-	TRBV27	TRBJ1-1	TGTGCCAGTGGACGGGCGGGTACTGAAGCTTTCTTT	CASGRAGTEAFF
-	-	TRBV10-3	TRBJ2-5	TGTGCCATCAGTCCTTACCAAGAGACCCAGTACTTC	CAISPYQETQYF
-	-	TRBV7-9	TRBJ1-5	TGTGCCAGCAGCTTAGACTTCCAGCCCCAGCATTTT	CASSLDFQPQHF
TRBD2	-	TRBV2	TRBJ2-2	TGTGCCAGCAGTGAAGGGTTACTAGCGGGAGGCGGGGAGCTGTTTTTT	CASSEGLLAGGGELFF
-	-	TRBV19	TRBJ2-2	TGTGCCAGTAGTAACCCCCGGACTGGCACCGGGGAGCTGTTTTTT	CASSNPRTGTGELFF